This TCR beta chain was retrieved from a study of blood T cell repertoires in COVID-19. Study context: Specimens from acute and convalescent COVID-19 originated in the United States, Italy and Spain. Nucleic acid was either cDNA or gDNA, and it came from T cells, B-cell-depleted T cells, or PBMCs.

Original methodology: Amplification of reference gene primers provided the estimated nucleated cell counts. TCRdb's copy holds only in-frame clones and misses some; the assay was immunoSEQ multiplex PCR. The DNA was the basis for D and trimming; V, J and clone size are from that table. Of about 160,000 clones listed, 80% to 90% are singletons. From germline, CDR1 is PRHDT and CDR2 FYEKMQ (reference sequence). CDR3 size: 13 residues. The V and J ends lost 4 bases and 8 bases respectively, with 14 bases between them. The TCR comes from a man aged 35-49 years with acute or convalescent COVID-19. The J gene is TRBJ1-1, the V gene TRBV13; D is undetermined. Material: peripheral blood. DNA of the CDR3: TGTGCCAGCAGCTCAGGTCTTAGCACGGAAGCTTTCTTT. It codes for CASSSGLSTEAFF. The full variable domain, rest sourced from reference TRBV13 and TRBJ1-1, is AAGVIQSPRHLIKEKRETATLKCYPIPRHDTVYWYQQGPGQDPQFLISFYEKMQSDKGSIPDRFSAQQFSDYHSELNMSSLELGDSALYFCASSSGLSTEAFFGQGTRLTVV.